This T cell receptor (beta chain) is drawn from a study of control samples from healthy donors and cancer patients. This clone appeared many times. This CDR3 has 16 amino acids. The germline V and J ends were trimmed by 6 bases and 4 bases, with 18 bases remaining between them. CDR1 SNHLY and CDR2 FYNNEI come from the germline V gene. The data were produced by immunoSEQ multiplex PCR, yet TCRdb's version contains in-frame clones alone and is incomplete. The sample has 100,000 to 120,000 clones; more than 75% are singletons. V and J are TRBV2 and TRBJ2-2, with a tentative D call TRBD2 (5 bases). Sample: PBMCs. The clonotype was recovered from a woman aged 60-75 years with lung cancer. The DNA of the CDR3 is TGTGCCAGCAGCTTAAGTCGGGAAGGTAGCACCGGGGAGCTGTTTTTT. Translation: CASSLSREGSTGELFF. Complete variable domain (other parts from reference TRBV2 and TRBJ2-2): EPEVTQTPSHQVTQMGQEVILRCVPISNHLYFYWYRQILGQKVEFLVSFYNNEISEKSEIFDDQFSVERPDGSNFTLKIRSTKLEDSAMYFCASSLSREGSTGELFFGEGSRLTVL.